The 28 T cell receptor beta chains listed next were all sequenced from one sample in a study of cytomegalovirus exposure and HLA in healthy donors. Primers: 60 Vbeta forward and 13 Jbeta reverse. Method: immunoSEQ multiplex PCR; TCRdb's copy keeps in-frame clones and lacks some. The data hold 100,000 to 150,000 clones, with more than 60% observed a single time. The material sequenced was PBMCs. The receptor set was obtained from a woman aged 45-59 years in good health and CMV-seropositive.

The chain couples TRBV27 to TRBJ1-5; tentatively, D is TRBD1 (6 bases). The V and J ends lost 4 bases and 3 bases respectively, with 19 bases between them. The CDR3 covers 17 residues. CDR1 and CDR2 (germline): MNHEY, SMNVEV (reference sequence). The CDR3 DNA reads TGTGCCAGCAGTTCGGGGTCGGGGGGGGGCCTCAATCAGCCCCAGCATTTT. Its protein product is CASSSGSGGGLNQPQHF.

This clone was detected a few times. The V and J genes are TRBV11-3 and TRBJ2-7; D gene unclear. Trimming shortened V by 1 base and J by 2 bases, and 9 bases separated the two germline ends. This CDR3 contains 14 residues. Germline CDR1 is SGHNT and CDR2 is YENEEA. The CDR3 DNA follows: TGTGCCAGCAGCTTAGCTCCAGGCGCCTACGAGCAGTACTTC. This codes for CASSLAPGAYEQYF.

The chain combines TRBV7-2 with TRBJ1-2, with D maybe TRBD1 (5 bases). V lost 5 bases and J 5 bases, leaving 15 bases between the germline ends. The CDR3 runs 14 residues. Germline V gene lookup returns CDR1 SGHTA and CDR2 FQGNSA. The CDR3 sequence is CASSPNAGGYGYTF. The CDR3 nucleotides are TGTGCCAGCAGCCCCAATGCCGGGGGATATGGCTACACCTTC. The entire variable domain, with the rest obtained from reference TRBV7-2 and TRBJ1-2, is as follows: GAGVSQSPSNKVTEKGKDVELRCDPISGHTALYWYRQSLGQGLEFLIYFQGNSAPDKSGLPSDRFSAERTGGSVSTLTIQRTQQEDSAVYLCASSPNAGGYGYTFGSGTRLTVV.

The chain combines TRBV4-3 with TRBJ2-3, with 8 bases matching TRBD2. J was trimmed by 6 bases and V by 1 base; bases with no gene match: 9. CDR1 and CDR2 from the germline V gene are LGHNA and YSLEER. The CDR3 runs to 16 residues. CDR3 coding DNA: TGCGCCAGCAGCCAAGGGACTAGCTTAGTATCGGATACGCAGTATTTT. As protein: CASSQGTSLVSDTQYF.

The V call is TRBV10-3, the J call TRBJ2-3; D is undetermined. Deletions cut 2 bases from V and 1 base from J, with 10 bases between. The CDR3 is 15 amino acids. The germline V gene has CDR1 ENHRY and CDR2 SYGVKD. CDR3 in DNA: TGTGCCATCAGTGAGGTCCCTATTGGCACAGATACGCAGTATTTT. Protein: CAISEVPIGTDTQYF.

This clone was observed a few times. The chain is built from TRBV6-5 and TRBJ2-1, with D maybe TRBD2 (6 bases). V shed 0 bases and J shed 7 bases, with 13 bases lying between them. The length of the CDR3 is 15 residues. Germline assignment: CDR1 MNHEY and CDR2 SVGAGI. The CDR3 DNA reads TGTGCCAGCAGTTACTCCATCACTAGCCCTAATGAGCAGTTCTTC. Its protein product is CASSYSITSPNEQFF.

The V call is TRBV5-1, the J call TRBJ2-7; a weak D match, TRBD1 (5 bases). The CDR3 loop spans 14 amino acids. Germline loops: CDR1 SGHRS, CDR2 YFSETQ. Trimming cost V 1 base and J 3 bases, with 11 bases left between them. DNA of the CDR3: TGCGCCAGCAGCTTGTCAGGGATGAGCTACGAGCAGTACTTC. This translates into CASSLSGMSYEQYF.

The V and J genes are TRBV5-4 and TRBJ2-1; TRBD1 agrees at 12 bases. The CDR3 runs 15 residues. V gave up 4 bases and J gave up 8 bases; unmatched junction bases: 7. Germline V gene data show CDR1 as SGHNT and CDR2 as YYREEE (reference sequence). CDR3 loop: CASSPGTGGLDEQFF. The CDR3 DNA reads TGTGCCAGCAGCCCCGGGACAGGGGGCTTAGATGAGCAGTTCTTC.

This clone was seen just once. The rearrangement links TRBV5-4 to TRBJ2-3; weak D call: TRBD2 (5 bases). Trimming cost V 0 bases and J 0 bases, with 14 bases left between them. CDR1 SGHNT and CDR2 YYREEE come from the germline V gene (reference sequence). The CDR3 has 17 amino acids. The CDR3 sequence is CASSLAGVPPSTDTQYF. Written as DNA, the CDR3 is TGTGCCAGCAGCTTGGCCGGGGTCCCCCCTAGCACAGATACGCAGTATTTT.

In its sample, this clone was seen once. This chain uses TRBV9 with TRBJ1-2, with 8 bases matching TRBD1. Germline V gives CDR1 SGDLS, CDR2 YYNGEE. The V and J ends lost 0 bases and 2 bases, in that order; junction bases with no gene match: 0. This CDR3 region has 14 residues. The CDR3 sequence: CASSVGTGNYGYTF. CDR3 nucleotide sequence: TGTGCCAGCAGCGTAGGGACAGGGAACTATGGCTACACCTTC. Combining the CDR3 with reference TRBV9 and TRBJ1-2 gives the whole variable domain DSGVTQTPKHLITATGQRVTLRCSPRSGDLSVYWYQQSLDQGLQFLIQYYNGEERAKGNILERFSAQQFPDLHSELNLSSLELGDSALYFCASSVGTGNYGYTFGSGTRLTVV.

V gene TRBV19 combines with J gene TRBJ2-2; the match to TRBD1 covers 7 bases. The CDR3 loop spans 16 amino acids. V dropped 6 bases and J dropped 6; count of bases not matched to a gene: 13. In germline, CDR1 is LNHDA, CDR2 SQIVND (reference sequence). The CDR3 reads CASRDRPIGTAGELFF. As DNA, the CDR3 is TGTGCCAGTAGGGACAGGCCCATAGGAACGGCCGGGGAGCTGTTTTTT.

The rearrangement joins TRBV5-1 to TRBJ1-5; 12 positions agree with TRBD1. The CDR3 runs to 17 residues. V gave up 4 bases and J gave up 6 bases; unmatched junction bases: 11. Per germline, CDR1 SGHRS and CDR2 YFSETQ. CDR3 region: CASSPTPGQGAGQPQHF. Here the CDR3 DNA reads TGCGCCAGCAGCCCGACGCCGGGACAGGGGGCTGGTCAGCCCCAGCATTTT.

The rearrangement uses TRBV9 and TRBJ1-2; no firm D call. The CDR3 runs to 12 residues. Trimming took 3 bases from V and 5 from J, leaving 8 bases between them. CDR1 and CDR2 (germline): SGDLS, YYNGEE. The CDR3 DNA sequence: TGTGCCAGCAGCGACCCGAGGTATGGCTACACCTTC. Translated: CASSDPRYGYTF. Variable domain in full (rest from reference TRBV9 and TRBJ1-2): DSGVTQTPKHLITATGQRVTLRCSPRSGDLSVYWYQQSLDQGLQFLIQYYNGEERAKGNILERFSAQQFPDLHSELNLSSLELGDSALYFCASSDPRYGYTFGSGTRLTVV.

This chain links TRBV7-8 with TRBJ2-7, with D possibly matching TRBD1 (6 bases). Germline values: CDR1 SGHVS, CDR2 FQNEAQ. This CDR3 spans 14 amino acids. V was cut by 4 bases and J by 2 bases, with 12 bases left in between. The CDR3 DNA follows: TGTGCCAGCAGCTGGACAGAGGGGACCTACGAGCAGTACTTC. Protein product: CASSWTEGTYEQYF.

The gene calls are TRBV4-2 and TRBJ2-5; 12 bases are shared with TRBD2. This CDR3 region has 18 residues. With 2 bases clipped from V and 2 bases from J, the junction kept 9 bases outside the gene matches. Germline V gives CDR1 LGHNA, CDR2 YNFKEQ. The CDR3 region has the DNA TGTGCCAGCAGCCAATGGGGGGCTAGCGGGAGGGTACAAGAGACCCAGTACTTC. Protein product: CASSQWGASGRVQETQYF.

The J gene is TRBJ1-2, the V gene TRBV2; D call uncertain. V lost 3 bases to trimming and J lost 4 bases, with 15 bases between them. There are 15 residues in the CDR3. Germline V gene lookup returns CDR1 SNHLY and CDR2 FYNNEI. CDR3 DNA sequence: TGTGCCAGCAGTGAGAGAAAGGAGACCTTCTATGGCTACACCTTC. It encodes CASSERKETFYGYTF.

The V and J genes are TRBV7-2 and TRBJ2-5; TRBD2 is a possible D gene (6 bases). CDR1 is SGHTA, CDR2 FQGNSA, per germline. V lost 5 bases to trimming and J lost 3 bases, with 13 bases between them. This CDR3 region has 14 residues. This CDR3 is CASSPWGLEETQYF. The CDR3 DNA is TGTGCCAGCAGCCCCTGGGGACTGGAAGAGACCCAGTACTTC.

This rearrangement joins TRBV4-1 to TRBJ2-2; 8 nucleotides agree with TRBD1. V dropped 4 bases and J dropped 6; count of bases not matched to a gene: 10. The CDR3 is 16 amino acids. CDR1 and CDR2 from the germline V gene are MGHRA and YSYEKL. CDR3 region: CASSLRQGPGSGELFF. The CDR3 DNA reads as TGCGCCAGCAGCCTACGACAGGGGCCGGGGTCCGGGGAGCTGTTTTTT.

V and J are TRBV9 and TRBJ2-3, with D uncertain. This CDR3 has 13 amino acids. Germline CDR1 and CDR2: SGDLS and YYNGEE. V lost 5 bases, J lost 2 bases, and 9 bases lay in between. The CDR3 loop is CASSGPYTDTQYF. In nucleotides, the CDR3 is TGTGCCAGCAGTGGGCCTTACACAGATACGCAGTATTTT.

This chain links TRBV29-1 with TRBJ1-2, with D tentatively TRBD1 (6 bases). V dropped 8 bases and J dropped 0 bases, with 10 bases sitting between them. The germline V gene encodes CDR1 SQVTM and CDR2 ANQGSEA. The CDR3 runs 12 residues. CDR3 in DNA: TGCAGCTTTGGACAGTCTAACTATGGCTACACCTTC. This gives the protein CSFGQSNYGYTF.

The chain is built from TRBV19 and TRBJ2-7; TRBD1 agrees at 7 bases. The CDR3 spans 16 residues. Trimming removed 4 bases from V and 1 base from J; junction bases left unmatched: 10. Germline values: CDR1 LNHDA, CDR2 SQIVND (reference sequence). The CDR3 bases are TGTGCCAGTAGTAGCCTGAAGGGGGCGCGGTCCTACGAGCAGTACTTC. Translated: CASSSLKGARSYEQYF.

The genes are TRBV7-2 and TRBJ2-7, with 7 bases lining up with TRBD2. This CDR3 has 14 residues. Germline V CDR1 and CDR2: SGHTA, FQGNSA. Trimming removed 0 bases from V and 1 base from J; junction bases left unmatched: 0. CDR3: CASSLAGRSYEQYF. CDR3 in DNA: TGTGCCAGCAGCTTAGCCGGGAGGTCCTACGAGCAGTACTTC.

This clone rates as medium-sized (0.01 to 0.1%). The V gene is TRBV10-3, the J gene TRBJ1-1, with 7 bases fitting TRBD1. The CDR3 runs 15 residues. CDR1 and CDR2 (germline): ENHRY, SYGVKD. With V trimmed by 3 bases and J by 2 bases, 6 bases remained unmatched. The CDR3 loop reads CAISDGGTANTEAFF. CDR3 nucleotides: TGTGCCATCAGTGATGGGGGGACAGCTAACACTGAAGCTTTCTTT.

CDR3 DNA: TGCGCCAGCAGCTTTGAGAGGGAGTCCTACGAGCAGTACTTC. It specifies CASSFERESYEQYF. V gene TRBV5-1 combines with J gene TRBJ2-7; a possible D gene is TRBD2 (5 bases). There are 14 residues in the CDR3. Germline CDR1 and CDR2: SGHRS and YFSETQ. Trimming left V 2 bases short and J 1 base short, with 10 bases between.

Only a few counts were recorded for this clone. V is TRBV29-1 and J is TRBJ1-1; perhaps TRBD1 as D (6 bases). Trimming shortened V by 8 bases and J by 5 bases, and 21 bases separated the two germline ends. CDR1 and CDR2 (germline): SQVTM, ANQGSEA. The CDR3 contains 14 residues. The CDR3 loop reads CSTEGEQGSTEAFF. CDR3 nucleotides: TGCAGCACAGAGGGGGAGCAGGGGAGTACTGAAGCTTTCTTT.

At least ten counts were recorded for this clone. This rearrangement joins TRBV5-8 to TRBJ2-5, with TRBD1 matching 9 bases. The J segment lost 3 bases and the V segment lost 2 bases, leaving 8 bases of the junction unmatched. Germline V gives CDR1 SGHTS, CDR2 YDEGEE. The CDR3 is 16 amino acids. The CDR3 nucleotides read TGTGCCAGCAGCTTACTGGCCTGGGACAGGGAAGAGACCCAGTACTTC. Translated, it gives CASSLLAWDREETQYF. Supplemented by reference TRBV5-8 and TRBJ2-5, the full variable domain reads EAGVTQSPTHLIKTRGQQATLRCSPISGHTSVYWYQQALGLGLQFLLWYDEGEERNRGNFPPRFSGRQFPNYSSELNVNALELEDSALYLCASSLLAWDREETQYFGPGTRLLVL.

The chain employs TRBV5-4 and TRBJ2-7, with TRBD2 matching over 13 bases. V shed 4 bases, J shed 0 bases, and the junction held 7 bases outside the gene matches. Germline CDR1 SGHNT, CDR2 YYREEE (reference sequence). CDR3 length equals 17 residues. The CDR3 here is CASSPTSGGPISYEQYF. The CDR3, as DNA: TGTGCCAGCAGCCCGACTAGCGGGGGGCCCATCTCCTACGAGCAGTACTTC.

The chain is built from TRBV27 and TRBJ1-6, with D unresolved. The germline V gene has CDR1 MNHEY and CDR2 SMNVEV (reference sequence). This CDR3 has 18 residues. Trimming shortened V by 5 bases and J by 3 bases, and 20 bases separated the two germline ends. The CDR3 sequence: CASSLTSGVSVYNSPLHF. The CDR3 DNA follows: TGTGCCAGCAGTCTCACCTCCGGGGTATCGGTCTATAATTCACCCCTCCACTTT.